This T cell receptor beta chain was captured by sequencing in a study of OX40 agonist ivuxolimab in advanced cancers. The overall study: Each patient was given ivuxolimab into a vein every 2 weeks, at 0.01 to 10 mg/kg. Those treated in dose escalation had hepatocellular carcinoma, melanoma, renal cell cancer or head and neck cancer.

V lost 4 bases and J lost 7, with 14 bases in between. CDR1 is MNHEY and CDR2 is SVGAGI in the germline V gene. The CDR3 length is 14 residues. Sequencing used immunoSEQ multiplex PCR; TCRdb keeps in-frame clones, though not all of them. This sample has 130,000 or so clones, with approximately 90% found just once. The clonotype comes from an adult with an advanced solid tumor such as melanoma, head and neck, liver or kidney cancer. The rearrangement uses TRBV6-5 and TRBJ1-5; D is undetermined. The sample here was CD4+ or CD8+ T cells sorted from blood, taken in a trial of the OX40 agonist ivuxolimab. The CDR3 region is CASSFGPKGQPQHF. The CDR3 nucleotides read TGTGCCAGCAGTTTCGGGCCCAAGGGCCAGCCCCAGCATTTT.